Following are 11 T cell receptor beta chains from one sample sequenced in a study of radiotherapy plus CTLA-4 blockade in lung cancer. The data were produced by immunoSEQ multiplex PCR, yet TCRdb's version contains in-frame clones alone and is incomplete. The sample yields fewer than 90,000 clones, under 85% seen once. The sample here was peripheral blood, taken from a patient treated with radiotherapy plus ipilimumab. The receptors were sampled from a human donor with non-small cell lung cancer who had stable disease on radiotherapy plus ipilimumab.

The chain couples TRBV11-2 to TRBJ1-5; D is perhaps TRBD1 (5 bases). Trimming left V 1 base short and J 0 bases short, with 7 bases between. The germline gives CDR1 SGHAT, CDR2 FQNNGV. This CDR3 is 15 amino acids long. CDR3 amino acids: CASSLAGLSNQPQHF. The CDR3, as DNA: TGTGCCAGCAGCTTAGCAGGGCTTAGCAATCAGCCCCAGCATTTT.

The chain carries TRBV27 and TRBJ2-3, with 7 positions matching TRBD1. Germline V lookup: CDR1 MNHEY, CDR2 SMNVEV (reference sequence). V lost 0 bases, J lost 2 bases, and 14 bases stayed unmatched. This CDR3 is 19 amino acids long. The CDR3 region has the DNA TGTGCCAGCAGTTTATCGCCAGATGCATTAGGGGGCAACACAGATACGCAGTATTTT. Translated, it gives CASSLSPDALGGNTDTQYF.

The CDR3 here is CASSLDGTGNTIYF. CDR3 DNA sequence: TGTGCCAGCAGCTTAGACGGGACGGGAAACACCATATATTTT. The chain employs TRBV7-8 and TRBJ1-3; D perhaps matches TRBD1 (5 bases). Germline-derived CDR1 and CDR2 are SGHVS and FQNEAQ. Trimming left V 1 base short and J 4 bases short, with 8 bases between. This CDR3 has 14 amino acids.

The gene calls are TRBV7-9 and TRBJ1-5, with D possibly matching TRBD1 (6 bases). Trimming removed 5 bases from V and 0 bases from J, with 8 bases in between. Germline V CDR1 and CDR2: SEHNR, FQNEAQ (reference sequence). CDR3 length: 14 residues. The CDR3 loop is CASSQGGSNQPQHF. CDR3 bases: TGTGCCAGCAGCCAAGGGGGTAGCAATCAGCCCCAGCATTTT.

The chain carries TRBV27 and TRBJ2-2; D possibly corresponds to TRBD2 (5 bases). The germline V gene has CDR1 MNHEY and CDR2 SMNVEV (reference sequence). V lost 6 bases to trimming and J lost 0 bases, with 11 bases between them. The CDR3 has 15 amino acids. DNA for the CDR3: TGTGCCAGCAGAGCCGACGGGGCGAACACCGGGGAGCTGTTTTTT. As protein: CASRADGANTGELFF.

The chain joins TRBV5-1 to TRBJ1-1; no clear D. Germline lookup yields CDR1 SGHRS and CDR2 YFSETQ. The length of the CDR3 is 14 residues. The V gene lost 4 bases and the J gene lost 1 base, with 11 bases spanning the gap. Here the CDR3 reads CASSPARGNTEAFF. CDR3 DNA: TGCGCCAGCAGCCCGGCGCGGGGGAACACTGAAGCTTTCTTT.

The chain employs TRBV7-3 and TRBJ2-2; the D gene is possibly TRBD1 (6 bases). Per the germline V gene, CDR1 is SGHTA and CDR2 is FQGTGA. This CDR3 has 14 residues. V dropped 4 bases and J dropped 6 bases, with 12 bases sitting between them. This CDR3 reads CASSSIRGSGELFF. For the CDR3, the DNA is TGTGCCAGCAGCTCAATAAGGGGGTCCGGGGAGCTGTTTTTT.

The CDR3 bases are TGTGCCAGCAGCCAGGAGACTAGCGCCAGCTCCTACGAGCAGTACTTC. It translates to CASSQETSASSYEQYF. This chain links TRBV4-2 with TRBJ2-7; 8 bases are a match to TRBD2. This CDR3 is built from 16 residues. The ends lost 3 bases at V and 0 bases at J; junction bases unmatched: 7. Germline V gives CDR1 LGHNA, CDR2 YNFKEQ.

The V call is TRBV7-9, the J call TRBJ2-7; the D is unclear. The CDR3 totals 12 residues. The V gene's germline CDR1 is SEHNR and CDR2 FQNEAQ (reference sequence). Trimming cost V 5 bases and J 7 bases, with 12 bases left between them. In nucleotides, the CDR3 is TGTGCCAGCAGCCCAATGGTCGGGGAGCAGTACTTC. This encodes CASSPMVGEQYF.

This clone showed up just a few times. V gene TRBV5-1 combines with J gene TRBJ2-1; D is ambiguous. The CDR3 extends over 12 amino acids. Germline-derived CDR1 and CDR2 are SGHRS and YFSETQ. V was cut by 3 bases and J by 14 bases, with 15 bases left in between. Written as DNA, the CDR3 is TGCGCCAGCAGCTCCCAGACATCTCGAGAGTTCTTC. This codes for CASSSQTSREFF.

The V gene is TRBV7-8, the J gene TRBJ1-1; D may be TRBD1 (5 bases). Per the germline V gene, CDR1 is SGHVS and CDR2 is FQNEAQ. CDR3 size: 15 residues. Deletions cut 2 bases from V and 11 bases from J, with 21 bases between. CDR3 protein: CASSLKSGPSLPAFF. The CDR3 DNA reads TGTGCCAGCAGCTTAAAATCAGGGCCCTCCTTACCGGCTTTCTTT.